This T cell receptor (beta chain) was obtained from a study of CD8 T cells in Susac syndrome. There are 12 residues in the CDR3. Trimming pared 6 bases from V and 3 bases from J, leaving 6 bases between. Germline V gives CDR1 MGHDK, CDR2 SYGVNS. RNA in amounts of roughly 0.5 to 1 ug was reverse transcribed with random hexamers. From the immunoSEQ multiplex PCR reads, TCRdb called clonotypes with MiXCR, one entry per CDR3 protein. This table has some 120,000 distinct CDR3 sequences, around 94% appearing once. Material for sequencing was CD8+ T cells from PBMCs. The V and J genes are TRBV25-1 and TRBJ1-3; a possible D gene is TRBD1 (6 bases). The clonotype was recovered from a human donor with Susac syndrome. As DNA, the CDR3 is TGTGCCAGCAGGGACAGTGGAAACACCATATATTTT. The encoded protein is CASRDSGNTIYF.